The T cell receptor (beta chain) described here comes from a study of CD8 T cells in Susac syndrome. Study information: Treatment at blood withdrawal was none, corticosteroids, or intravenous immunoglobulin alone in Susac syndrome patients. General study points: The greatest CD8+ clonal expansion in Susac occurred in TEMRA cells and in active patients.

In regard to this clonotype: Its target is unknown.

With random hexamers, about 0.45 to 1 ug RNA was reverse transcribed. TCRdb used MiXCR to reprocess the immunoSEQ multiplex PCR reads, holding one entry per CDR3 protein. In the table there are some 130,000 distinct CDR3 sequences, just under 95% of which are singletons. The CDR3 consists of 13 residues. V was cut by 4 bases and J by 2 bases, with 9 bases left in between. Germline V gives CDR1 SGDLS, CDR2 YYNGEE. Sequencing of TCR beta drew on CD8+ and CD4+ T cells from blood. The TCR sequence derives from a human donor with Susac syndrome. The sample taken for sequencing was CD8+ T cells from PBMCs. This chain joins TRBV9 and TRBJ2-5, with D possibly TRBD2 on 6 matching bases. The CDR3 nucleotides read TGTGCCAGCAGCACCCGGGGGCAAGAGACCCAGTACTTC. It codes for CASSTRGQETQYF.